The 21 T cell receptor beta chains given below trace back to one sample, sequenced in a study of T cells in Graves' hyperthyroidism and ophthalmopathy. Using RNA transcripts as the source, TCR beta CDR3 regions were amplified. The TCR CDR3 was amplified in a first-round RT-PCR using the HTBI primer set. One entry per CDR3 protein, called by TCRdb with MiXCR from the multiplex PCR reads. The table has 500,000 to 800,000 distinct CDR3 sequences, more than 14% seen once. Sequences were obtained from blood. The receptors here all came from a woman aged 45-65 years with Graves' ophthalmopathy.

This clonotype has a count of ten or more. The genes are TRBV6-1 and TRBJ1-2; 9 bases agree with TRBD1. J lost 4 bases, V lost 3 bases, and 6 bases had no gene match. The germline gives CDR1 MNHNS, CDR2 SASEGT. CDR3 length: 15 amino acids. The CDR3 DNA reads TGTGCCAGCAGTGATGGACAGGGGAGCGGCTATGGCTACACCTTC. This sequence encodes CASSDGQGSGYGYTF.

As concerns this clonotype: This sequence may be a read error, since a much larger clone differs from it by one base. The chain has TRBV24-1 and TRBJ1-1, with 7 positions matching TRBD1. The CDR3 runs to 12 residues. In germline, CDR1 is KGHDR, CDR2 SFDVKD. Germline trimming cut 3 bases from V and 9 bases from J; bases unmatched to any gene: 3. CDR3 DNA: TGTGCCACCAGTGATCAGACAGGGAAAGCTTTCTTT. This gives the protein CATSDQTGKAFF.

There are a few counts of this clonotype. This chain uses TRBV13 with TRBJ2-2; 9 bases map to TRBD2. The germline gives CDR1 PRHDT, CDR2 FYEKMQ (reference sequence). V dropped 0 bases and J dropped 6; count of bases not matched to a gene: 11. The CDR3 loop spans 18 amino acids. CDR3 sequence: CASSLGPVWLAGSGELFF. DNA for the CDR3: TGTGCCAGCAGCTTAGGCCCGGTTTGGCTAGCGGGATCCGGGGAGCTGTTTTTT.

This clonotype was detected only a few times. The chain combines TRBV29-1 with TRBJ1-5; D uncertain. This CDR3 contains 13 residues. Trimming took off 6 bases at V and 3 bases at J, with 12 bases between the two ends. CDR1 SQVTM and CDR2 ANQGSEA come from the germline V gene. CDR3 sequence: CSVKQDNNQPQHF. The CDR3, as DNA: TGCAGCGTGAAGCAGGATAACAATCAGCCCCAGCATTTT.

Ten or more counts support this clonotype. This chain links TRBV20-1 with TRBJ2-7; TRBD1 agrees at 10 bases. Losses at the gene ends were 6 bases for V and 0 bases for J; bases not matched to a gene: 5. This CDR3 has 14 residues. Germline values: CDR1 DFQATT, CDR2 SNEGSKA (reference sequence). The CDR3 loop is CSARQGASSYEQYF. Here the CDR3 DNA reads TGCAGTGCCCGACAGGGGGCGAGCTCCTACGAGCAGTACTTC.

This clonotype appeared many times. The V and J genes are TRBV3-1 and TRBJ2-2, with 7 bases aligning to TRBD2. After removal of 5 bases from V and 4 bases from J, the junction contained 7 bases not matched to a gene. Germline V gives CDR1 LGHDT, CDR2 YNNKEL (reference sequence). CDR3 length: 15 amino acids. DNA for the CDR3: TGTGCCAGCAGCTCCAGGACTAGGTCCACCGGGGAGCTGTTTTTT. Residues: CASSSRTRSTGELFF.

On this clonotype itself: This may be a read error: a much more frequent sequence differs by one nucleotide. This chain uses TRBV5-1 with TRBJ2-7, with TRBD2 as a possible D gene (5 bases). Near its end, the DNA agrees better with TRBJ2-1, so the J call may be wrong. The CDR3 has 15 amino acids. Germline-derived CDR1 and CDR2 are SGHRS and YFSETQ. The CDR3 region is CASSRTSFATYEQFF. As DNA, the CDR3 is TGCGCCAGCAGCCGTACTAGTTTCGCAACCTACGAGCAGTTCTTC.

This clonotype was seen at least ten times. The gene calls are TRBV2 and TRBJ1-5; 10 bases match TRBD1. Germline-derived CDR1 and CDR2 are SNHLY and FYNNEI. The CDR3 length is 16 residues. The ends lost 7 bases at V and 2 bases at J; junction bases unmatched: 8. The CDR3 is CASKGQGIRGNQPQHF. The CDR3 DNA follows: TGTGCCAGCAAGGGACAGGGGATAAGAGGCAATCAGCCCCAGCATTTT. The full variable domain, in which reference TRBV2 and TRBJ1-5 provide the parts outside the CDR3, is EPEVTQTPSHQVTQMGQEVILRCVPISNHLYFYWYRQILGQKVEFLVSFYNNEISEKSEIFDDQFSVERPDGSNFTLKIRSTKLEDSAMYFCASKGQGIRGNQPQHFGDGTRLSIL.

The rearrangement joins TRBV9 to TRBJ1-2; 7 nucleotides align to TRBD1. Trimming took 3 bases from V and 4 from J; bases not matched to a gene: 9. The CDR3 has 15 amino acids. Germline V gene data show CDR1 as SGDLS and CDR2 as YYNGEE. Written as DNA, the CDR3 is TGTGCCAGCAGCGGACAACGGGACAGCTCCTATGGCTACACCTTC. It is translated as CASSGQRDSSYGYTF.

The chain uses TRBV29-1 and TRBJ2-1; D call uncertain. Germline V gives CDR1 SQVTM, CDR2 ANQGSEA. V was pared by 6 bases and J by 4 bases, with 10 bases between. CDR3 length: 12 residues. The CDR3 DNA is TGCAGCGTCGGCAGTTTTTACAATGAGCAGTTCTTC. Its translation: CSVGSFYNEQFF.

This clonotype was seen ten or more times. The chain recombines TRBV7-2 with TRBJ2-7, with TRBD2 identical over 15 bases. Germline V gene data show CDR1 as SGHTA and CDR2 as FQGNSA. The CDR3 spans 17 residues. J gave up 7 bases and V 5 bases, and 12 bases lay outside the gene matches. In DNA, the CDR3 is TGTGCCAGCAGCGCCTGGGGGACTAGCGGGAGGTTGAGTGAGCAGTACTTC. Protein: CASSAWGTSGRLSEQYF. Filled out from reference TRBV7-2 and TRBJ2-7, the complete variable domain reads GAGVSQSPSNKVTEKGKDVELRCDPISGHTALYWYRQSLGQGLEFLIYFQGNSAPDKSGLPSDRFSAERTGGSVSTLTIQRTQQEDSAVYLCASSAWGTSGRLSEQYFGPGTRLTVT.

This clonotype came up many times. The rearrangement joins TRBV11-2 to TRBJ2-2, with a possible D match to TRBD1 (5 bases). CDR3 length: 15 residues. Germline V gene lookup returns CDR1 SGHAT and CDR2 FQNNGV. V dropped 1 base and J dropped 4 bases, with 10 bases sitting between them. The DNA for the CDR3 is TGTGCCAGCAGCTTAGTCAGGGCGGTCACCGGGGAGCTGTTTTTT. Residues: CASSLVRAVTGELFF. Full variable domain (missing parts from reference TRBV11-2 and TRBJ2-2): EAGVAQSPRYKIIEKRQSVAFWCNPISGHATLYWYQQILGQGPKLLIQFQNNGVVDDSQLPKDRFSAERLKGVDSTLKIQPAKLEDSAVYLCASSLVRAVTGELFFGEGSRLTVL.

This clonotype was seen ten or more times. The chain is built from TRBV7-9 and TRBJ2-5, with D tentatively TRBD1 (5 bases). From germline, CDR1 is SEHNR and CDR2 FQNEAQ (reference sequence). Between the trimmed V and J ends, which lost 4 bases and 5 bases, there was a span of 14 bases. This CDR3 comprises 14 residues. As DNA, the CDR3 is TGTGCCAGCAGCTCCCCAGGGAACGGGGAGACCCAGTACTTC. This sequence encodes CASSSPGNGETQYF.

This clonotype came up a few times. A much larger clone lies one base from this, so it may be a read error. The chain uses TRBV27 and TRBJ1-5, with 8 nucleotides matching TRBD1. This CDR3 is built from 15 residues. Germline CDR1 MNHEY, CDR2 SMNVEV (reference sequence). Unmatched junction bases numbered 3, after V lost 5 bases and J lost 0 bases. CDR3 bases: TGTGCCAGCAGTGCCGACAGGGGTAGCAATCAGCCCCAGCATTTT. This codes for CASSADRGSNQPQHF.

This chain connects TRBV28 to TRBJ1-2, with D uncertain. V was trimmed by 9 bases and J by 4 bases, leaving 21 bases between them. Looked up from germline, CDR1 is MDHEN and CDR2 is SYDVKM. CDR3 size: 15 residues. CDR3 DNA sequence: TGTGCCAGTTATCGCCCCTCAAGGCACACCTATGGCTACACCTTC. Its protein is CASYRPSRHTYGYTF.

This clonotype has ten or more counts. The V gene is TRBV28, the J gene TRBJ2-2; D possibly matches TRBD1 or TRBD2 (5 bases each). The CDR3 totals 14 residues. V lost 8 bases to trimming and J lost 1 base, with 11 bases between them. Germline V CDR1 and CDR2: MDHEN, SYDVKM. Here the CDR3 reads CASRWGKNTGELFF. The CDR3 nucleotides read TGTGCCAGCCGTTGGGGGAAGAACACCGGGGAGCTGTTTTTT.

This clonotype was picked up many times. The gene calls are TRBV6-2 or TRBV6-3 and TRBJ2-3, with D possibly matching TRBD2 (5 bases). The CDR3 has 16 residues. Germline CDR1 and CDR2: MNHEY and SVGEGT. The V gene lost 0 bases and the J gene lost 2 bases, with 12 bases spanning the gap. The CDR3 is CASSYSRAEYTDTQYF. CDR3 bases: TGTGCCAGCAGTTACTCGAGAGCGGAGTACACAGATACGCAGTATTTT.

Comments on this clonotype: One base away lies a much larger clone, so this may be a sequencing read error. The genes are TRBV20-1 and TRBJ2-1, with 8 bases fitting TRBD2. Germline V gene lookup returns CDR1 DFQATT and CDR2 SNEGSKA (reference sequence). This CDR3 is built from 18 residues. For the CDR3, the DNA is TGCAGTGCTTCCTTTCCGCCTCGGGGGGGGGAGAGGTACAATGAGCAGCTCTTC. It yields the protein CSASFPPRGGERYNEQLF.

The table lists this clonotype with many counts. The CDR3 loop is CSASSGSRGTDTQYF. The DNA of the CDR3 is TGCAGTGCTAGTAGCGGGAGTCGGGGTACAGATACGCAGTATTTT. The chain carries TRBV20-1 and TRBJ2-3, with TRBD2 matching over 9 bases. This CDR3 has 15 residues. Per germline, CDR1 DFQATT and CDR2 SNEGSKA (reference sequence). V was clipped by 3 bases and J by 3 bases; unmatched bases: 7.

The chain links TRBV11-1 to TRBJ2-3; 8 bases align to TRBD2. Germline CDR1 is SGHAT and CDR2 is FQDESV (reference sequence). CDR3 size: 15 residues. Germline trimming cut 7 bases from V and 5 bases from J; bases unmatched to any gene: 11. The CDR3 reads CASTEPGLGVDTQYF. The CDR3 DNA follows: TGTGCCAGCACTGAGCCGGGACTAGGGGTAGATACGCAGTATTTT. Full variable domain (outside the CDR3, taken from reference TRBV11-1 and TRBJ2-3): EAEVAQSPRYKITEKSQAVAFWCDPISGHATLYWYRQILGQGPELLVQFQDESVVDDSQLPKDRFSAERLKGVDSTLKIQPAELGDSAMYLCASTEPGLGVDTQYFGPGTRLTVL.

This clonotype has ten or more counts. CDR3 protein: CASSLVQATGELFF. The CDR3 region has the DNA TGTGCCAGCAGCTTAGTACAGGCCACCGGGGAGCTGTTTTTT. The chain combines TRBV7-9 with TRBJ2-2; D might be TRBD1 (5 bases). Trimming left V 1 base short and J 4 bases short, with 7 bases between. CDR3 size: 14 residues. Germline V gene lookup returns CDR1 SEHNR and CDR2 FQNEAQ (reference sequence).